The source of this T cell receptor (beta chain) is a study of cytomegalovirus exposure and HLA in healthy donors (dated by TCRdb to 2016 to 2017). With regard to the full study: In an earlier analysis of some 550 of the donors, under 300 Gb of sequence data and 100 million or so unique TCR beta sequences from about 180 million T cells were reported. Typing coverage varied by locus: roughly 629-630 donors for A, B, C, DRB1 and DQB1; approximately 500 for DQA1; over 600 for DPA1; around 450 for DPB1. Using immunosequencing, the study profiled T cell repertoires from 550 to 750 subjects and related those repertoires to cytomegalovirus serostatus. An early release covering roughly 600 HLA-typed donors comprised 300 to 350 gigabases of sequencing data and around 85 million unique TCR sequences. Across 300 to 400 genotyped donors of the cohort, an average of 235,054 unique TCR beta nucleotide sequences per donor were sequenced, and around 20% of those sequences were non-productive. HLA typing covered class I and class II loci at four-digit resolution. Rather than using new phenotypic data, the later analysis identified candidate immune exposures from TCR beta sequences and from how often those sequences occurred across donors. The study aimed to test whether signatures of past pathogen exposure could be identified by cataloging public T cell receptors. A later analysis re-analyzed previously published TCR beta repertoires from 600 to 850 donors and added high-resolution HLA genotyping to study TCR occurrence patterns. Among the roughly 400 genotyped donors, about 83% belonged to the genetic ancestry cluster associated with self-reported Caucasian donors. Donor age, sex, ethnicity and CMV serostatus were compiled together with the repertoire data. All discovery cohort repertoires had been generated using a single sequencing platform. Genome-wide SNP genotypes for about 60% of the roughly 670 donors were used in a later genetic analysis, which treated that subset as a discovery cohort. In addition to the first cohort of roughly 670 subjects, a separate validation cohort of 120 different subjects was used. An earlier analysis of fewer than 750 of the donors used high-throughput TCR beta sequencing to judge whether each TCR beta V gene segment behaved as functional or pseudogenic. To predict cytomegalovirus infection status, the study brought together high-throughput TCR immunosequencing, statistical association of individual TCRs with disease status, and machine learning. A few DR-DQ haplotypes were treated as single units for association and clustering because of strong linkage in the cohort.

In total, roughly 670 healthy bone marrow donors made up the cohort. All cohort members were sampled while nominally healthy, although unrecorded immune exposures were likely present. The donor tested CMV seronegative, placing the donor among the 352 seronegative members of the cohort. Every donor gave a peripheral blood sample, and the peripheral blood mononuclear cells from that sample were used for TCR beta sequencing. Genomic DNA was extracted from the blood cell samples with the Qiagen DNeasy Blood Extraction Kit. A remark on this clone: This clone's antigen is unknown.

CDR1 and CDR2 (SGHRS, YFSETQ) derive from the germline V gene. The trim is 2 bases for V and 3 bases for J, with a gap of 13 bases between the germline ends. From cysteine to phenylalanine, the CDR3 is 15 amino acids long. Just CDR3 DNA is preserved here, 45 bases in frame from base 1. Beyond this particular receptor, the publication reports: An earlier analysis of around 600 of the donors showed that most TCR beta V segments appeared in productive rearrangements either about 90% or about 30% of the time, which broadly matched IMGT annotations. Because the 87-base-pair reads could not distinguish some IMGT-functional V segments, including TRBV6-2 and TRBV6-3, those segments were excluded. According to a later analysis, TCR association rates differed among HLA loci, with DRB1 alleles showing the most associated TCRs and HLA-C alleles showing the fewest. Across donors, most TCR sequences were observed very rarely, whereas some public TCRs were present in many individuals. Because counts were too low, seventeen rarely observed V segments, including chromosome 9 orphons, were excluded from the earlier analysis of 587 of the donors. Three of the identified cytomegalovirus-associated TCR beta chains were confirmed in vitro to be specific for cytomegalovirus antigens. In a later analysis, HLA-associated TCR beta chains were found to be more clonally expanded and to have lower generation probabilities than equally common non-associated chains. A total of 150 to 200 TCR beta chains were listed by the study as associated with cytomegalovirus. Presence/absence analyses assumed roughly uniform sequencing depth across donors, an assumption that may not hold. A later analysis associated 15,000 to 20,000 TCR beta sequences with specific HLA alleles at a false discovery rate of 0.05. An association between a missense DCLRE1C variant and V-gene and J-gene trimming of TCR beta chains was found in a later genetic analysis and replicated in an independent cohort. This cohort had only TCR beta chains sequenced, and the lack of alpha or paired-chain data limited which features could be detected. Correlated functional status among segregating V segments might reflect linkage disequilibrium, but an unknown experimental factor could not be ruled out. The classifier was reported to diagnose cytomegalovirus status with high specificity and sensitivity in both the original cohort and the validation cohort. A later genetic analysis reported fewer N-insertions in productive TCRs among donors in an Asian-associated ancestry cluster than the approximately 700-donor mean. Assigning TCR associations to individual alleles was difficult when HLA alleles, especially DR and DQ, strongly co-occurred. A further reported finding was that TCR beta sequences accurately predicted the HLA-A and HLA-B alleles for most subjects in the first cohort. Because some donors lacked HLA typing at each locus, the association tests relied only on the typed subset. A group of highly shared sequence variants was considered likely to be a technical artifact of the sequencing pipeline. Immune exposure information for the cohort was limited to CMV serostatus. According to a later analysis, most CMV-associated TCR beta chains appeared to be HLA-restricted, and the HLA associations seemed to be driven largely by CMV exposure. Several of the top co-occurrence clusters appeared to be linked to parvovirus B19, influenza, CMV and Epstein-Barr virus, according to a later analysis. According to the authors, the approach could potentially be generalized to other disease states and immunological phenotypes.

Receptor libraries were prepared by the immunoSEQ multiplex PCR assay. For the multiplex PCR, a mixture combining 60 forward primers for TCR Vbeta segments and 13 reverse primers for TCR Jbeta segments was used. The CDR3 region of rearranged TCR beta genes was amplified from genomic DNA with a multiplex PCR assay. The Illumina HiSeq System was used to sequence the amplified TCR beta libraries as 87-base-pair reads. In the source study's methods: A later analysis counted approximately 84 million unique TCR beta chains across the 690 or so repertoires, and approximately 11 million of these chains were shared by at least two donors. Raw reads were error-corrected and collapsed into unique sequences with a nearest-neighbor algorithm that merged closely related sequences to remove PCR and sequencing errors. To assign V, D and J gene segments, CDR3 sequences were aligned to IMGT reference sequences. For a sequence to be retained, a match of at least six nucleotides was required to both a V gene segment and a J gene segment. Rearrangements were classified as productive when the CDR3 lacked stop codons and remained in frame with V and J, and all other rearrangements were classified as non-productive. Following IMGT convention, CDR3 was defined as the stretch from the second conserved V-encoded cysteine to the conserved J-encoded phenylalanine. Sequences without an unambiguous match to a single V gene segment were excluded from the earlier analysis of 500 to 700 of the donors. An earlier analysis of 587 of the donors classified V segments as functional when productive rearrangements were above 56.7% and as segregating when the standard deviation between donors was above 5%. A statistical classification framework was built for diagnosing cytomegalovirus status from the catalog of TCR beta chain sequences. In a later analysis, V and J genes were assigned by comparing TCR nucleotide sequences against IMGT/GENE-DB human TR gene sequences. Using the TCRdist pipeline, a later analysis assigned CDR3 sequences along with most-parsimonious VDJ recombination scenarios. In a later analysis, each TCR beta chain was defined by its CDR3 amino acid sequence together with its V-gene family, and reads lacking a unique V-gene family were excluded. A later analysis removed 500 to 600 highly shared, low-generation-probability nucleotide sequences to deal with suspected cross-contamination and a sequencing artifact. A later analysis calculated a clonal expansion index for each public chain from normalized within-repertoire ranks of inferred template counts. A later analysis computed generation probabilities with a VDJ recombination model fitted to out-of-frame rearrangements, and checked the results against IGoR. A later analysis scored TCR-TCR, TCR-HLA and TCR-CMV co-occurrence with hypergeometric tests, applying a repertoire-size bias correction to TCR pairs. To estimate false discovery rates, a later analysis permuted the HLA or CMV assignments 20 times. In a later analysis, co-occurring TCRs were grouped using DBSCAN, and TCRdist sequence similarity was added for clustering within HLA-allele-positive subsets. Repertoires with fewer than 30,000 or more than 120,000 public chains were left out of co-occurrence clustering, as were five repertoires with anomalous nucleotide sharing. Drawn from immuneACCESS, this table holds only the in-frame rearrangements with V and J called that TCRdb kept. Clones are partly lost; checked studies trace under half to an unresolved V gene and leave the rest unexplained. That table furnishes V, J and clone size, whereas the DNA furnished D and trimming. The sample has about 39,000 clones on record. The top ten hold just under 4% of the sample.

The sequenced sample consisted of PBMCs. The TCR was taken from a male donor in good health and CMV-seronegative. The chain is encoded by TRBV5-1 joined to TRBJ2-3, with TRBD1 tentatively as D gene (6 bases match). The nucleotide sequence reads TGCGCCAGCAGCTTCACAGGGTTTGAGACAGATACGCAGTATTTT. This sequence encodes CASSFTGFETDTQYF.